The rows below give T cell receptor beta chains drawn from one sample of a study of cytotoxic CD8 clonotypes in ibrutinib-treated CLL. TCRdb's table, derived via immunoSEQ multiplex PCR, lists solely in-frame clones and lacks some. The sample gives around 60,000 clones, approximately 71% of which show up once; 35% to 55% is in the top ten. This material consisted of PBMCs, taken after 12 months of ibrutinib treatment. The receptors originated from a human donor with chronic lymphocytic leukemia. CDR3s include the opening cysteine and the closing phenylalanine or tryptophan. The order of the fields is D gene, clone size, J gene, V gene, CDR3 DNA, CDR3 protein. A D gene is named only where the DNA matches it firmly. Size is stated for part of the rows, as once, few or many counts, or as a class when the clone is expanded.

>TRBD2|once|TRBJ2-7|TRBV27
TGTGCCAGCGAAAAGCGGGAGGTTCTTTTCGAGCAGTACTTC
CASEKREVLFEQYF
>TRBD1|NA|TRBJ2-5|TRBV10-3
TGTGCCATCAGTGAGTCGTCCACTCCGACAGGGGAGACCCAGTACTTC
CAISESSTPTGETQYF
>NA|NA|TRBJ2-2|TRBV5-4
TGTGCCAGCAGCAAACCGGGGTCGAACACCGGGGAGCTGTTTTTT
CASSKPGSNTGELFF
>NA|NA|TRBJ2-1|TRBV27
TGTGCCAGCAGTCTCTCACTAGCCCACTCCTACAATGAGCAGTTCTTC
CASSLSLAHSYNEQFF
>NA|few|TRBJ2-7|TRBV15
TGTGCCACCAGCAGAGCTTCTAGCGCCAGCTACGAGCAGTACTTC
CATSRASSASYEQYF
>TRBD2|few|TRBJ2-7|TRBV4-2
TGTGCCAGCAGCCAAGGTGTTAGCGGGAGCGGCGGCGAGCAGTACTTC
CASSQGVSGSGGEQYF
>NA|NA|TRBJ2-5|TRBV19
TGTGCCACCGCCGTAGGGTATACAGGGATAAGTCAAGAGACCCAGTACTTC
CATAVGYTGISQETQYF
>TRBD1|NA|TRBJ2-7|TRBV6-1
TGTGCCAGCAAAAGGGACAGGGGTACCTACGAGCAGTACTTC
CASKRDRGTYEQYF
>NA|many|TRBJ1-2|TRBV2
TGTGCCAGCACCGGAGCTGTTACTAACTATGGCTACACCTTC
CASTGAVTNYGYTF
>TRBD1|few|TRBJ1-5|TRBV7-2
TGTGCCAGCAGCTCCTGGACAGGGAAACAGCCCCAGCATTTT
CASSSWTGKQPQHF
>NA|NA|TRBJ2-5|TRBV18
TGTGCCAGCTCACCAAAAGGACAAATACACGAGACCCAGTACTTC
CASSPKGQIHETQYF
>TRBD2|NA|TRBJ2-7|TRBV7-2
TGTGCCAGCAGCTTTTTTGGCGGGGGAAGGAACGAGCAGTACTTC
CASSFFGGGRNEQYF
>TRBD1|NA|TRBJ2-1|TRBV13
TGTGCCAGCAGCTCAGGGGGTTTGAGGGACAATGAGCAGTTCTTC
CASSSGGLRDNEQFF
>TRBD2|few|TRBJ2-1|TRBV5-4
TGTGCCAGCAGCTGGGGTAGCGGGAGGTCCTACAATGAGCAGTTCTTC
CASSWGSGRSYNEQFF
>NA|NA|TRBJ1-4|TRBV29-1
TGCAGCGTGGCGGGCGAGGGGACAACTAATGAAAAACTGTTTTTT
CSVAGEGTTNEKLFF
>NA|NA|TRBJ2-3|TRBV10-3
TGTGCCATTAAGACAGGAAGCACAGATACGCAGTATTTT
CAIKTGSTDTQYF
>NA|NA|TRBJ1-2|TRBV19
TGTGCCAGTAGTACCTCTTCGACGGCTTCCTACTATGGCTACACCTTC
CASSTSSTASYYGYTF
>NA|NA|TRBJ2-2|TRBV11-2
TGTGCCAGCAGCTTATTGGGTGGCGGGGCCGGGGAGCTGTTTTTT
CASSLLGGGAGELFF
>NA|NA|TRBJ2-7|TRBV28
TGTGCCAGCAGCCCCACAGGGAACGAGCAGTACTTC
CASSPTGNEQYF
>TRBD1|NA|TRBJ1-1|TRBV5-1
TGCGCCAGCAGCCCCGACGGACAGGTCAACACTGAAGCTTTCTTT
CASSPDGQVNTEAFF
>TRBD2|NA|TRBJ2-1|TRBV7-2
TGTGCCACTGCGGGAGGCTCCTACAATGAGCAGTTCTTC
CATAGGSYNEQFF
>TRBD2|NA|TRBJ2-7|TRBV18
TGTGCCAGCTCACCATTAGGCAGATCCGGGACTAGCGGCTACGAGCAGTACTTC
CASSPLGRSGTSGYEQYF
>NA|NA|TRBJ2-7|TRBV7-9
TGTGCCAGCAGCTTTCAGGGTCTCGACGAGCAGTACTTC
CASSFQGLDEQYF
>NA|NA|TRBJ2-3|TRBV6-1
TGTGCCAGCAGTGAAGCCATGGGGCCCACAGATACGCAGTATTTT
CASSEAMGPTDTQYF